These T cell receptor beta chains were read from a single sample in a study of cytomegalovirus exposure and HLA in healthy donors. The data were produced by immunoSEQ multiplex PCR, yet TCRdb's version contains in-frame clones alone and is incomplete. The table includes fewer than 150,000 clones, about 80% detected once. Material for sequencing was PBMCs. Receptors originate from a man aged 25-40 years in good health and CMV-seropositive. The conserved cysteine and the conserved F or W are not part of the CDR3 here. Clone size, where shown, is once, few, many, or a class for clones that have expanded.

clone_size,j_call,v_call,cdr3_aa
.,TRBJ2-3,TRBV7-2,ASSPTGDTQY
.,TRBJ1-2,TRBV5-1,ASSPEAGDYGYT
.,TRBJ2-3,TRBV5-1,ASSPYGESTDTQY
few,TRBJ2-7,TRBV19,ASSVSWTGYEQY
.,TRBJ2-7,TRBV30,AWGTTRPLYEQY
once,TRBJ2-5,TRBV9,ASSWTSQETQY
few,TRBJ2-1,TRBV7-2,ASSFAHFAGGYEQF
.,TRBJ2-1,TRBV13,ASSFSSGTGTYNEQF
.,TRBJ2-7,TRBV7-2,ASSFQGVGKAYEQY
.,TRBJ2-7,TRBV18,ASSPRGEQNEQY
.,TRBJ1-2,TRBV6-6,ASSYGGMYGYT
.,TRBJ2-7,TRBV5-4,ASSRTGSSYEQY
once,TRBJ1-1,TRBV25-1,ASTEEGGNTEAF
.,TRBJ2-7,TRBV15,ATSRDNRVHEQY
.,TRBJ2-3,TRBV18,ASSSPAGRADTQY
.,TRBJ2-7,TRBV19,ASSGRQDAYEQY